These T cell receptor beta chains were read from a single sample in a study of post-analysis software for immune sequencing data. TCRdb reanalysed the PCR reads using MiXCR and keeps one entry per CDR3 protein. Seen here are fewer than 550,000 distinct CDR3 sequences, less than 40% observed once, and the top ten hold approximately 5.4%. Sample: blood. Source of these receptors: a girl under 18 with multiple sclerosis. The CDR3 runs from the conserved cysteine through the conserved F or W. A D gene is named only where the DNA matches it firmly. The size entry is marked missing in some rows and otherwise reads once, few, many or a size class.

>TRBV20-1|.|.|14|TRBJ1-2
CSARDRGQDGGYTF
TGCAGTGCTAGAGATCGAGGGCAGGACGGTGGCTACACCTTC
>TRBV18|.|.|17|TRBJ2-2
CASSSLGILANTGELFF
TGTGCCAGCTCATCTCTGGGAATCCTAGCGAACACCGGGGAGCTGTTTTTT
>TRBV7-2|few|TRBD2|18|TRBJ2-7
CASSLAFRLAGFSYEQYF
TGTGCCAGCAGCTTAGCGTTTAGGCTAGCGGGCTTCTCCTACGAGCAGTACTTC
>TRBV20-1|.|TRBD1|13|TRBJ1-2
CSAPQGENYGYTF
TGCAGTGCTCCTCAGGGGGAAAACTATGGCTACACCTTC
>TRBV3-1|.|TRBD2|17|TRBJ2-2
CASSQQLAGANTGELFF
TGTGCCAGCAGCCAGCAACTAGCGGGGGCCAACACCGGGGAGCTGTTTTTT
>TRBV10-3|few|.|14|TRBJ2-1
CAISEGGSGEEQFF
TGTGCCATCAGTGAGGGGGGGTCCGGGGAGGAGCAGTTCTTC
>TRBV7-9|many|.|12|TRBJ2-4
CASSSGLGEQYF
TGTGCCAGCAGCTCCGGGTTGGGAGAGCAGTACTTC
>TRBV6-5|.|TRBD1|16|TRBJ1-6
CASSYSQGAMYSPLHF
TGTGCCAGCAGTTACTCACAGGGGGCAATGTATTCACCCCTCCACTTT
>TRBV2|.|.|12|TRBJ2-5
CASSRGFKTQYF
TGTGCCAGCAGTAGGGGGTTTAAGACCCAGTACTTC
>TRBV29-1|.|TRBD1|14|TRBJ1-2
CSVDIQGENYGYTF
TGCAGCGTCGATATACAGGGGGAAAACTATGGCTACACCTTC
>TRBV7-2|few|TRBD1|18|TRBJ1-2
CASSSTPGQLRSAYGYTF
TGTGCCAGCAGCTCCACACCGGGACAGCTCCGGTCTGCCTATGGCTACACCTTC
>TRBV20-1|.|.|14|TRBJ1-4
CSALDQGTGEKLFF
TGCAGTGCCTTGGATCAGGGAACTGGGGAAAAACTGTTTTTT
>TRBV5-6|.|.|16|TRBJ2-5
CASSLWISGVLETQYF
TGTGCCAGCAGCTTATGGATTTCCGGGGTCTTAGAGACCCAGTACTTC
>TRBV19|.|.|17|TRBJ1-5
CASSISLQGYSNQPQHF
TGTGCCAGTAGTATTAGTCTTCAGGGTTATAGCAATCAGCCCCAGCATTTT
>TRBV5-1|.|TRBD1|16|TRBJ1-6
CASSPWTGGRNSPLHF
TGCGCCAGCAGCCCCTGGACAGGGGGCCGTAATTCACCCCTCCACTTT
>TRBV25-1|few|.|13|TRBJ2-7
CASSASSTYEQYF
TGTGCCAGCAGTGCCAGCAGTACCTACGAGCAGTACTTC
>TRBV7-2|.|.|16|TRBJ2-1
CASSSTTTNGVDEQFF
TGTGCCAGCAGCTCGACTACAACTAATGGGGTGGATGAGCAGTTCTTC
>TRBV5-6|few|.|16|TRBJ2-2
CASSLIGRGGTGELFF
TGTGCCAGCAGCTTGATTGGCAGGGGAGGCACCGGGGAGCTGTTTTTT
>TRBV27|.|TRBD1|13|TRBJ2-7
CASKRDREYEQYF
TGTGCCAGCAAGCGGGACAGGGAGTACGAGCAGTACTTC
>TRBV20-1|.|TRBD2|17|TRBJ2-5
CSAPKMQRGAWLETQYF
TGCAGTGCTCCCAAAATGCAGCGGGGGGCGTGGTTGGAGACCCAGTACTTC
>TRBV6-2/TRBV6-3|few|.|12|TRBJ2-3
CASSYPTDTQYF
TGTGCCAGCAGTTACCCCACAGATACGCAGTATTTT
>TRBV7-9|.|.|17|TRBJ2-7
CASSLGLQTESSYEQYF
TGTGCCAGCAGCTTAGGGCTCCAGACGGAGAGCTCCTACGAGCAGTACTTC
>TRBV6-1|.|.|13|TRBJ2-1
CASGGTLYNEQFF
TGTGCCAGCGGGGGGACCCTCTACAATGAGCAGTTCTTC
>TRBV19|few|TRBD1|16|TRBJ2-3
CASSIGAGQGADTQYF
TGTGCCAGTAGTATAGGGGCGGGACAGGGTGCAGATACGCAGTATTTT
>TRBV10-2|.|.|14|TRBJ2-2
CASSGGRGDGELFF
TGCGCCAGCAGTGGGGGCCGAGGGGACGGGGAGCTGTTTTTT
>TRBV20-1|few|.|13|TRBJ2-7
CSADRGGDDEQYF
TGCAGTGCCGACCGAGGCGGGGACGACGAGCAGTACTTC
>TRBV12-3/TRBV12-4|few|.|13|TRBJ1-4
CASSKASNEKLFF
TGTGCCAGCAGCAAGGCGTCTAATGAAAAACTGTTTTTT
>TRBV7-7|.|TRBD1|14|TRBJ2-4
CASSLGGQQETRYF
TGTGCCAGCAGCTTAGGGGGACAGCAAGAGACCCGGTACTTC
>TRBV29-1|.|TRBD2|14|TRBJ2-1
CSVVGGGTVNEQFF
TGCAGCGTTGTAGGCGGGGGGACGGTGAATGAGCAGTTCTTC
>TRBV9|.|TRBD1|16|TRBJ2-1
CASSVDGTGHFDEQFF
TGTGCCAGCAGCGTAGATGGGACAGGGCATTTCGATGAGCAGTTCTTC
>TRBV4-1|.|TRBD1|17|TRBJ2-1
CASSQGQRRDYKNEQFF
TGCGCCAGCAGCCAGGGACAGCGTCGCGACTACAAAAATGAGCAGTTCTTC
>TRBV5-5|few|TRBD1|15|TRBJ2-7
CASSFYSTGGNEQYF
TGTGCCAGCAGCTTCTATTCCACAGGGGGCAACGAGCAGTACTTC
>TRBV6-6|.|.|14|TRBJ2-7
CASSLTKGGDKQYF
TGTGCCAGCAGCCTAACGAAGGGCGGGGACAAGCAGTACTTC
>TRBV12-3/TRBV12-4|.|.|16|TRBJ2-4
CASSGGTHEAKNIQYF
TGTGCCAGCAGTGGCGGGACCCACGAAGCCAAAAACATTCAGTACTTC
>TRBV24-1|once|.|19|TRBJ2-7
CATSDFGDRRLDRVYEQYF
TGTGCCACCAGTGATTTCGGAGACAGGCGGCTAGATCGGGTCTACGAGCAGTACTTC
>TRBV5-1|few|.|13|TRBJ1-2
CASSLGRAFGYTF
TGCGCCAGCAGCTTGGGAAGGGCCTTTGGCTACACCTTC
>TRBV6-6|.|.|16|TRBJ2-3
CASRHGPSPRTDTRYF
TGTGCCAGCCGCCACGGGCCGTCTCCTCGCACAGATACGCGGTATTTT
>TRBV7-3|.|TRBD2|17|TRBJ2-3
CASSLGPSGSYTDTQYF
TGTGCCAGCAGTCTAGGGCCTAGCGGGAGTTACACAGATACGCAGTATTTT
>TRBV28|few|.|12|TRBJ2-5
CAIQGQQETQYF
TGTGCCATTCAGGGGCAGCAAGAGACCCAGTACTTC
>TRBV20-1|few|.|11|TRBJ2-1
CSPSKLGEQFF
TGCAGTCCAAGCAAGCTCGGGGAGCAGTTCTTC
>TRBV20-1|few|TRBD2|14|TRBJ2-7
CSAGRWLAEDEQYF
TGCAGTGCGGGCCGATGGCTAGCGGAGGACGAGCAGTACTTC
>TRBV4-1|few|.|14|TRBJ1-4
CASSQVARGEKLFF
TGCGCCAGCAGCCAAGTGGCGCGGGGTGAAAAACTGTTTTTT
>TRBV2|few|.|14|TRBJ2-1
CASSDWGSYNEQFF
TGTGCCAGCAGTGATTGGGGCTCCTACAATGAGCAGTTCTTC
>TRBV15|.|.|16|TRBJ2-1
CATSRGRGHSYNEQFF
TGTGCCACCAGCAGAGGGAGAGGGCACTCCTACAATGAGCAGTTCTTC
>TRBV7-8|.|.|15|TRBJ1-5
CTSSLGGLRDQPQHF
TGTACCAGCAGCTTGGGGGGGCTGAGGGATCAGCCCCAGCATTTT
>TRBV4-1|few|.|12|TRBJ1-5
CASSQVGQPQHF
TGCGCCAGCAGCCAAGTGGGTCAGCCCCAGCATTTT
>TRBV11-2|few|TRBD1|16|TRBJ2-5
CASSLGETGAGETQYF
TGTGCCAGCAGCTTAGGGGAGACAGGGGCTGGGGAGACCCAGTACTTC
>TRBV11-1|.|.|14|TRBJ1-2
CASSPLDSRDGYTF
TGTGCCAGCAGCCCCCTGGACAGTAGAGATGGCTACACCTTC
>TRBV12-3/TRBV12-4|.|.|13|TRBJ1-2
CASLEKNVDGYTF
TGTGCCAGCTTGGAGAAGAACGTGGATGGCTACACCTTC
>TRBV29-1|few|TRBD2|16|TRBJ2-5
CSVGRGTSGNKETQYF
TGCAGCGTTGGAAGAGGGACTAGCGGCAACAAAGAGACCCAGTACTTC
>TRBV12-3/TRBV12-4|few|.|17|TRBJ2-7
CASSSRWSRDNSYEQYF
TGTGCCAGCAGTTCGCGTTGGTCCCGGGACAACTCCTACGAGCAGTACTTC
>TRBV20-1|.|.|14|TRBJ2-3
CSKRGTRFPDTQYF
TGCAGTAAAAGAGGGACCAGGTTCCCAGATACGCAGTATTTT
>TRBV11-3|few|.|15|TRBJ2-3
CASSLGRRESDTQYF
TGTGCCAGCAGCTTAGGTAGGAGGGAGTCGGATACGCAGTATTTT